Included here is one T cell receptor beta chain sequence, with context. The clone's antigen remains unknown. Nothing much larger sits one base from this clone, and base qualities are not available. The Qiagen DNeasy kit was used to extract genomic DNA both from unsorted PBMCs and from the negatively selected CD4+ and CD8+ fractions. TCR beta CDR3 regions were amplified by immunoSEQ multiplex PCR using primers annealing to V and J segments. A synthetic immune receptor repertoire was used to minimize amplification bias, and any residual bias was removed computationally once sequencing was done. As for how the authors treated the data: Repertoire diversity was quantified as the Shannon entropy index using custom Python scripts. The unsorted, CD4+ and CD8+ repertoires were each analyzed separately, with the exception of combined analyses, where CD4+ and CD8+ sequences were merged in silico. A clone was considered expanded if an increase in frequency of at least 2-fold after treatment relative to C1D1 was found, and a pseudocount of 0.5 was applied to clones undetected at baseline. Singleton clones were defined as clones with 0 or 1 copy at C1D1, and non-singleton clones were defined as clones with 2 or more copies. Clones expanded in unsorted samples were assigned a CD4+, CD8+ or unknown annotation through matching of protein sequences in sorted samples from the same patient. Wilcoxon tests on paired samples were used to test diversity changes from C1D1 to C4D1. TCRdb's version of the immuneACCESS table is confined to in-frame rearrangements and falls short of the full clone set. An unresolved V gene accounts for under half of the shortfall where checked; the remainder is of unknown origin. V, J and clone size are those of that table, while D and trimming were read from the DNA. In this sample the table shows 20,000 to 25,000 clones, 70% to 75% of which occur a single time. The ten largest clones take up 15% to 20% of the sample.

The CDR3 holds 13 amino acids from the cysteine to the phenylalanine. The CDR3 DNA has 39 bases and is translated from base 1. At the junction V is shortened by 3 bases and J by 3 bases, with 6 bases in between. CDR1 and CDR2 are read off the germline V gene as SGHTA and FQGNSA. These data come from a study of PD-1 blockade in classical Hodgkin lymphoma (dated by TCRdb to about 2020). In the study overall: Nivolumab dosing was 3 mg/kg intravenously every 2 weeks, continuing until either disease progression or unacceptable toxicity. The study used TCR beta sequencing and CyTOF to define a peripheral blood immune signature of response to PD-1 blockade in classical Hodgkin lymphoma.

The time point label corresponds to: cycle 4 day 1 (C4D1), after around six weeks of nivolumab. Relapse after autologous stem cell transplantation had occurred in all trial patients, and cohorts A, B and C were distinguished by prior brentuximab vedotin exposure. A total of about 51 patients with relapsed/refractory classical Hodgkin lymphoma made up the trial cohort, and each patient's best overall response was complete response, partial response or progressive disease. Single-agent nivolumab was administered to trial patients in the multi-cohort phase II CheckMate 205 trial. An independent review committee assessed best overall response by applying the 2007 International Working Group response criteria. Trial PBMCs were collected just before the start of nivolumab (C1D1) and during therapy at cycle 2 day 1 and cycle 4 day 1. After peripheral blood was drawn into 8 mL Vacutainer Cell Preparation Tubes, PBMCs were isolated by centrifugation and then cryopreserved.

General findings and caveats noted by the study authors: Baseline TCR diversity was reported to be lower in newly diagnosed patients than in healthy donors, and even lower in relapsed/refractory patients. The study was limited to a single clinical trial cohort, and causes of repertoire differences, possibly disease activity or prior therapy, remained undefined. Trial patients with a complete response had baseline diversity similar to that of newly diagnosed patients, while partial responders and progressors had significantly lower diversity. Patients starting nivolumab less than 1 year after ASCT had lower diversity and were excluded from later analyses to avoid confounding by immune reconstitution. CD4+ but not CD8+ TCR diversity rose significantly by C4D1 (p=0.0027 vs p=0.16), most apparent in complete responders (p=0.02).

The sequence joins TRBV7-2 to TRBJ1-5; no confident D gene assignment can be made. This material consisted of peripheral blood mononuclear cells (PBMCs), taken before the fourth cycle of nivolumab. This TCR was recovered from a human donor with classical Hodgkin lymphoma. The CDR3: CASSFRVNQPQHF. The sequenced DNA: TGTGCCAGCAGCTTTAGGGTCAATCAGCCCCAGCATTTT.